This entry lists 17 T cell receptor beta chains sequenced from one sample in a study of T-cell memory formation after mild COVID-19. TCRdb re-called the 5' RACE reads with MiXCR, one entry per CDR3 protein. The sample comprises approximately 270,000 distinct CDR3 sequences, about 17% of which are singletons, and less than 30% rests with the top ten. The sequencing sample was made of PBMCs or a T cell subset sorted from them (not recorded which). The origin of the receptors is a man aged 18 to 30 who had mild COVID-19 (a few samples of this study predate the infection). Cell type and time point are not known.

The genes are TRBV9 and TRBJ2-3; D gene ambiguous. The CDR3 sequence is 14 residues long. The germline CDR1 and CDR2 sequences are SGDLS and YYNGEE. V was trimmed by 0 bases and J by 0 bases, leaving 5 bases between them. The CDR3 bases are TGTGCCAGCAGCGTAGTCGGCAGCACAGATACGCAGTATTTT. Translating it yields CASSVVGSTDTQYF.

The V and J genes are TRBV28 and TRBJ1-1; 7 positions agree with TRBD1. Looked up from germline, CDR1 is MDHEN and CDR2 is SYDVKM. This CDR3 region has 15 residues. Unmatched junction bases numbered 9, after V lost 7 bases and J lost 1 base. CDR3: CASIIAGTANTEAFF. For the CDR3, the DNA is TGTGCCAGCATCATTGCCGGGACAGCGAACACTGAAGCTTTCTTT.

The CDR3 bases are TGTGCCAGCAGCCACCGGGACAGGGGCAACTATGGCTACACCTTC. Translating it yields CASSHRDRGNYGYTF. The chain uses TRBV7-9 and TRBJ1-2; 10 bases fit TRBD1. The germline V gene has CDR1 SEHNR and CDR2 FQNEAQ (reference sequence). With 5 bases clipped from V and 2 bases from J, the junction kept 5 bases outside the gene matches. There are 15 residues in the CDR3.

The chain has TRBV6-6 and TRBJ2-4; D gene ambiguous. The CDR3 has 14 amino acids. Looked up from germline, CDR1 is MNHNY and CDR2 is SVGAGI (reference sequence). V was pared by 0 bases and J by 6 bases, with 9 bases between. The CDR3 nucleotides are TGTGCCAGCAGTTACTCGGATTTCCCAAACATTCAGTACTTC. The encoded protein is CASSYSDFPNIQYF.

This chain connects TRBV19 to TRBJ1-1; 8 bases are a match to TRBD1. The trim removed 5 bases at V and 3 bases at J, leaving 8 bases unmatched. The CDR3 sequence is 15 residues long. Germline CDR1 reads LNHDA; CDR2 reads SQIVND (reference sequence). The CDR3, as DNA: TGTGCCAGTAGTTTCCCTCAGGGGGCATACACTGAAGCTTTCTTT. Translating gives CASSFPQGAYTEAFF.

This clonotype came up a few times. The V call is TRBV7-2, the J call TRBJ2-3, with 7 bases matching TRBD1. The CDR3 totals 14 residues. Trimming cost V 5 bases and J 3 bases; bases outside gene matches: 5. Per germline, CDR1 SGHTA and CDR2 FQGNSA. The CDR3 loop reads CASSETGKTDTQYF. The CDR3 nucleotides read TGTGCCAGCAGCGAGACAGGGAAGACAGATACGCAGTATTTT. Full variable domain (outside the CDR3, taken from reference TRBV7-2 and TRBJ2-3): GAGVSQSPSNKVTEKGKDVELRCDPISGHTALYWYRQSLGQGLEFLIYFQGNSAPDKSGLPSDRFSAERTGGSVSTLTIQRTQQEDSAVYLCASSETGKTDTQYFGPGTRLTVL.

On this clonotype: At one end the junction does not follow the germline gene, possibly because of a read error. The chain uses TRBV20-1 and TRBJ2-3; 9 nucleotides line up with TRBD1. Germline CDR1 is DFQATT and CDR2 is SNEGSKA (reference sequence). The CDR3 loop spans 14 amino acids. The CDR3 bases are TGCAGTACTAGGGACAGGGAGAGCACAGATACGCAGTATTTT. Translation: CSTRDRESTDTQYF.

In this sample, this clonotype turned up a few times. This sequence joins TRBV18 and TRBJ2-2, with D perhaps TRBD1 (5 bases). Germline CDR1 and CDR2: KGHSH and LQKENI. With 2 bases removed from V and 3 bases from J, the gap between germline ends came to 10 bases. The CDR3 totals 15 residues. The CDR3 nucleotides read TGTGCCAGCTCACCAAGGAAAGGGGACACCGGGGAGCTGTTTTTT. Residues: CASSPRKGDTGELFF.

This chain uses TRBV27 with TRBJ2-1; D perhaps matches TRBD1 (5 bases). The CDR3 contains 13 residues. Germline-derived CDR1 and CDR2 are MNHEY and SMNVEV (reference sequence). V lost 11 bases and J 3 bases, leaving 14 bases between the germline ends. CDR3 amino acids: CASRQSGYNEQFF. For the CDR3, the DNA is TGTGCCTCCCGACAGTCTGGCTACAATGAGCAGTTCTTC.

The chain combines TRBV5-6 with TRBJ2-7, with D possibly called TRBD1 or TRBD2 (5 bases each). V lost 6 bases to trimming and J lost 4 bases, with 11 bases between them. The CDR3 loop spans 12 amino acids. From germline, CDR1 is SGHDT and CDR2 YYEEEE. The CDR3 sequence is CASKGPGYEQYF. In nucleotides, the CDR3 is TGTGCCAGCAAGGGGCCGGGGTACGAGCAGTACTTC.

This clonotype was detected only a few times. The chain uses TRBV6-2 or TRBV6-3 and TRBJ2-4; unclear D gene. CDR1 and CDR2 (germline): MNHEY, SVGEGT. The CDR3 consists of 14 residues. The ends were cut back, 6 bases at V and 1 base at J, with 10 bases in the middle. CDR3 region: CASSTLGAKNIQYF. The CDR3, as DNA: TGTGCCAGCAGCACCCTTGGGGCCAAAAACATTCAGTACTTC.

The J gene is TRBJ2-4, the V gene TRBV20-1; the match to TRBD1 covers 8 bases. This CDR3 spans 20 amino acids. Unmatched junction bases numbered 23, after V lost 6 bases and J lost 1 base. CDR1 and CDR2 (germline): DFQATT, SNEGSKA (reference sequence). Here the CDR3 reads CSATPLPDRASPMAKNIQYF. The CDR3 nucleotides are TGCAGTGCGACTCCGCTCCCGGACAGGGCATCCCCTATGGCCAAAAACATTCAGTACTTC.

This rearrangement joins TRBV4-3 to TRBJ2-5; D uncertain. The CDR3 sequence is 15 residues long. Trimming removed 3 bases from V and 5 bases from J, with 16 bases in between. Germline values: CDR1 LGHNA, CDR2 YSLEER. As DNA, the CDR3 is TGCGCCAGCAGCCAGAGCCCGACCCCGAGGGAGACCCAGTACTTC. It is translated as CASSQSPTPRETQYF.

This clonotype was seen a few times. J is TRBJ2-7 and V is TRBV28; possibly TRBD1 for D (6 bases). Looked up from germline, CDR1 is MDHEN and CDR2 is SYDVKM. The CDR3 covers 14 residues. The ends were cut back, 3 bases at V and 4 bases at J, with 13 bases in the middle. CDR3 nucleotides: TGTGCCAGCAGTTTTTCAGGGGCGGCGTACGAGCAGTACGTC. Translated, it gives CASSFSGAAYEQYV.

This chain uses TRBV6-5 with TRBJ2-3, with a weak D call TRBD1 (5 bases). The CDR3 sequence is 13 residues long. Germline V CDR1 and CDR2: MNHEY, SVGAGI. V gave up 7 bases and J gave up 2 bases, with 10 bases separating them. CDR3 protein: CASIDSFTDTQYF. CDR3 coding DNA: TGTGCCAGCATAGACAGCTTCACAGATACGCAGTATTTT.

This clonotype was found a few times. The V gene is TRBV6-4, the J gene TRBJ1-6; no reliable D call. Per the germline V gene, CDR1 is MRHNA and CDR2 is SNTAGT. The CDR3 runs to 14 residues. Trimming removed 1 base at V and 8 bases at J, with 9 bases between. The CDR3 DNA is TGTGCCAGCAGTGACTTATACGGGGATTCACCCCTCCACTTT. Translation gives CASSDLYGDSPLHF.

The chain is built from TRBV5-1 and TRBJ2-7; unclear D gene. With 2 bases removed from V and 6 bases from J, the gap between germline ends came to 15 bases. Germline loops: CDR1 SGHRS, CDR2 YFSETQ. The CDR3 extends over 14 amino acids. The CDR3 protein is CASSLAIEFVEQYF. DNA of the CDR3: TGCGCCAGCAGCTTAGCCATCGAGTTCGTCGAGCAGTACTTC.